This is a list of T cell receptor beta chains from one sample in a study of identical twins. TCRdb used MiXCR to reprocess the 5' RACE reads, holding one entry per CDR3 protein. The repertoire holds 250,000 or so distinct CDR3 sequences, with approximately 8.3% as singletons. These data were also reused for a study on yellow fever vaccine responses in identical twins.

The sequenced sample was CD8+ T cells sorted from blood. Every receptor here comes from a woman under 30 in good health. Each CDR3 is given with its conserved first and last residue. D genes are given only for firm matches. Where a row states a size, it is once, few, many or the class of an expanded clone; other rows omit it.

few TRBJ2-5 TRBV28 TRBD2 CASRKGLAEQETQYF TGTGCCAGCAGAAAGGGACTAGCGGAACAAGAGACCCAGTACTTC
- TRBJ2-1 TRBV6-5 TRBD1 CASSYSGQGFSDEQFF TGTGCCAGCAGTTACTCGGGACAGGGATTTTCGGATGAGCAGTTCTTC
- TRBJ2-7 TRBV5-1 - CASSLAGGTHEQYF TGCGCCAGCAGCTTGGCCGGAGGGACCCACGAGCAGTACTTC
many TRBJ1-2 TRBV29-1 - CSVVADFGYTF TGCAGCGTTGTGGCAGACTTTGGCTACACCTTC
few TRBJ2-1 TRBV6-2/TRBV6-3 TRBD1 CASSPGTGYEQFF TGTGCCAGCAGCCCCGGGACAGGCTATGAGCAGTTCTTC
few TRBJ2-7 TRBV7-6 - CASSLTPPPGPSYEQYF TGTGCCAGCAGCTTAACACCACCCCCAGGTCCCAGCTACGAGCAGTACTTC
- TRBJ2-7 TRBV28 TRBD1 CASGLPRGHREQYF TGTGCCAGCGGCCTTCCCAGGGGGCATAGGGAGCAGTACTTC
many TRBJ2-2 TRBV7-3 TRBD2 CASSPGGTGELFF TGTGCCAGCAGCCCCGGGGGGACCGGGGAGCTGTTTTTT
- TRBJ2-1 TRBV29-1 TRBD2 CSALFGREGLNEQFF TGCAGCGCCCTGTTTGGGCGGGAGGGCCTAAATGAGCAGTTCTTC
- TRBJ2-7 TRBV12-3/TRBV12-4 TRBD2 CASSSSSGGHSYEQYF TGTGCCAGCAGTTCTAGTAGCGGGGGGCACTCCTACGAGCAGTACTTC
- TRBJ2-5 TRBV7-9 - CASSYRQGIQETQYF TGTGCCAGCAGCTACCGGCAGGGGATCCAAGAGACCCAGTACTTC
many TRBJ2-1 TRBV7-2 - CASSLSELYNEQFF TGTGCCAGCAGCTTAAGCGAGCTATACAATGAGCAGTTCTTC
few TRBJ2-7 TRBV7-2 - CASSLSPGDTAWEQYF TGTGCCAGCAGCTTATCCCCGGGGGACACGGCCTGGGAGCAGTACTTC
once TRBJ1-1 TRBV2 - CAVEDLNTEAFF TGTGCCGTAGAGGACCTGAACACTGAAGCTTTCTTT
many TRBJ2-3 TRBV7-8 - CASTLLKDTQYF TGTGCCAGCACCCTTTTGAAGGATACGCAGTATTTT
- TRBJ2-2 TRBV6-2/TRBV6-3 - CASSYSTAFANTGELFF TGTGCCAGCAGTTACTCGACCGCGTTCGCGAACACCGGGGAGCTGTTTTTT
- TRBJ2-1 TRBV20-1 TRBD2 CSARELAGGPGEQFF TGCAGTGCTAGAGAACTAGCGGGAGGGCCGGGTGAGCAGTTCTTC
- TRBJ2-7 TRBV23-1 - CASSPHRDHEQYF TGCGCCAGCAGTCCACACAGGGACCACGAGCAGTACTTC
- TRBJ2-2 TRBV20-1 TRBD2 CCARDTSGTMNTGELFF TGCTGTGCTAGAGATACTAGCGGGACAATGAACACCGGGGAGCTGTTTTTT
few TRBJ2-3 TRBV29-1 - CSIWDFRTDTQYF TGCAGCATCTGGGACTTCCGCACAGATACGCAGTATTTT
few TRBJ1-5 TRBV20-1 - CSARALESQPQHF TGCAGTGCTAGAGCCCTTGAATCTCAGCCCCAGCATTTT
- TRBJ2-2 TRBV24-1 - CATRGYNTGELFF TGTGCCACCAGAGGGTATAACACCGGGGAGCTGTTTTTT
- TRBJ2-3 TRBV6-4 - CASGRAPQYF TGTGCCAGCGGGCGGGCTCCGCAGTATTTT
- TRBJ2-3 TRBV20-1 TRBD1 CSAARRGTGDYTDTQYF TGCAGTGCTGCCAGGCGCGGGACAGGGGACTACACAGATACGCAGTATTTT
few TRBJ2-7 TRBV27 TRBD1 CASSLGTAITYEQYF TGTGCCAGCAGTTTAGGGACAGCCATCACCTACGAGCAGTACTTC
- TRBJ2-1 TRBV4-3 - CASSQDRVSRSYNEQFF TGCGCCAGCAGCCAAGATAGGGTCTCTAGGTCCTACAATGAGCAGTTCTTC
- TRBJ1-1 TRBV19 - CASSKGEAFF TGTGCCAGTAGTAAGGGTGAAGCTTTCTTT
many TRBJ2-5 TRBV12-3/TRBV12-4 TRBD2 CASSSGGGAWETQYF TGTGCCAGCAGCTCTGGCGGGGGGGCATGGGAGACCCAGTACTTC
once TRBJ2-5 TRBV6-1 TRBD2 CASRSGETEETQYF TGTGCCAGCAGAAGCGGGGAGACTGAAGAGACCCAGTACTTC
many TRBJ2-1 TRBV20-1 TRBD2 CSARYPGGDHNEQFF TGCAGTGCTAGATATCCGGGGGGTGACCACAATGAGCAGTTCTTC
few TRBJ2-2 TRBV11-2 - CASTYGAGELFF TGTGCCAGCACCTACGGTGCCGGGGAGCTGTTTTTT
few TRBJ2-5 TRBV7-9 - CASSLGPQVQETQYF TGTGCCAGCAGCTTAGGTCCTCAGGTACAAGAGACCCAGTACTTC
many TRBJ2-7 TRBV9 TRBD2 CASSGLGGTYEQYF TGTGCCAGCAGCGGCCTCGGGGGGACCTACGAGCAGTACTTC
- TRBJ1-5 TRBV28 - CASSAPRTGNQPQHF TGTGCCAGCAGTGCTCCGAGGACGGGCAATCAGCCCCAGCATTTT
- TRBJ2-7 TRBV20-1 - CSARISTRVLYEQYF TGCAGTGCTAGAATTTCGACGAGAGTCTTGTACGAGCAGTACTTC
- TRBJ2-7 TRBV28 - CASSLIRKEDEQYF TGTGCCAGCAGTTTGATAAGAAAAGAGGACGAGCAGTACTTC
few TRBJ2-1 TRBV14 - CASSQEERYPEEQFF TGTGCCAGCAGCCAAGAGGAACGGTATCCCGAGGAGCAGTTCTTC
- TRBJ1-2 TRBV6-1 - CASSEDTF TGTGCCAGCAGTGAGGACACCTTC
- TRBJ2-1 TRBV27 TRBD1 CASSLSASGTGPYNEQFF TGTGCCAGCAGTTTATCAGCGTCAGGGACAGGGCCCTACAATGAGCAGTTCTTC
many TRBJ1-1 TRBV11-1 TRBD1 CASSSRGQARRMNTEAFF TGTGCCAGCAGCTCCAGGGGGCAAGCTCGTCGAATGAACACTGAAGCTTTCTTT
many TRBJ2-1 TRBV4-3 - CASSAGTIYNEQFF TGCGCCAGCAGCGCCGGGACAATATACAATGAGCAGTTCTTC
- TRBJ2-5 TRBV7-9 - CASRSGIKETQYF TGTGCCAGCAGGTCGGGAATTAAAGAGACCCAGTACTTC
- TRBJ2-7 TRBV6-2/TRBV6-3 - CASSYVGGEQYF TGTGCCAGCAGTTACGTCGGGGGAGAGCAGTACTTC
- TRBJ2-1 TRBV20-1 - CSARVLSGPAGNEQFF TGCAGTGCTAGAGTCCTTAGCGGACCGGCGGGGAATGAGCAGTTCTTC
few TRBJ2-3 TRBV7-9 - CASSLQVELGWKDTQYF TGTGCCAGCAGCCTCCAGGTGGAGCTAGGTTGGAAAGATACGCAGTATTTT
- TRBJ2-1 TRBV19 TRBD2 CASSIDGLAGANNEQFF TGTGCCAGTAGTATAGATGGGCTAGCGGGAGCCAACAATGAGCAGTTCTTC
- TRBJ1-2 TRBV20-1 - CSAREPGSISYGYTF TGCAGTGCTAGAGAGCCGGGATCGATTAGCTATGGCTACACCTTC
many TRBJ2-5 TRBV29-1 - CSVEWAGSYQETQYF TGCAGCGTTGAATGGGCAGGGAGTTACCAAGAGACCCAGTACTTC
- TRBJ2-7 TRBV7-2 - CASRDWDSPLFGEQYF TGTGCCAGCAGAGATTGGGACTCCCCCCTTTTTGGCGAGCAGTACTTC
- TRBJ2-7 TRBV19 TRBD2 CASSPSGVEQYF TGTGCCAGTAGTCCTAGCGGGGTCGAGCAGTACTTC
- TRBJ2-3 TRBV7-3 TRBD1 CASSGPGQGASDTQYF TGTGCCAGCAGCGGCCCGGGACAGGGGGCTTCAGATACGCAGTATTTT
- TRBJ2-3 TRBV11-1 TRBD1 CASSSVRDRTTSTDTQYF TGTGCCAGCAGCTCAGTCCGGGACAGGACGACAAGCACAGATACGCAGTATTTT
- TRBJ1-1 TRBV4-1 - CASSQRTAKVDTEAFF TGCGCCAGCAGCCAAAGAACGGCGAAAGTGGACACTGAAGCTTTCTTT
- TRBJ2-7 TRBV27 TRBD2 CASSLLREGSYEQYF TGTGCCAGCAGTTTATTGCGGGAGGGCTCCTACGAGCAGTACTTC
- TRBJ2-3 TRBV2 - CARIPRDNDADTQYF TGTGCCAGGATTCCCCGGGACAACGACGCAGATACGCAGTATTTT